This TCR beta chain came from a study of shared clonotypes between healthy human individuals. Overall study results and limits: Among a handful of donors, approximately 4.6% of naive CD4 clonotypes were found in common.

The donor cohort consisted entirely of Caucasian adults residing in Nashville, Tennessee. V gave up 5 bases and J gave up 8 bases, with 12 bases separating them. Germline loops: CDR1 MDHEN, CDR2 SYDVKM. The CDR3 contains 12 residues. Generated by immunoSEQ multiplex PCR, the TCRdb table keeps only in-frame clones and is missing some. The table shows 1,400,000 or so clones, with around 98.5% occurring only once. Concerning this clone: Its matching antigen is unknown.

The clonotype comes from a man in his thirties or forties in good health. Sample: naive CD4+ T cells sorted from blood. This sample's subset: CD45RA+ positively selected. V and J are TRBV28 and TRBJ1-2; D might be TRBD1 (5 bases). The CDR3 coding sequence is TGTGCCAGCAGTGGGGACGGCCGGGGCTACACCTTC. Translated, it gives CASSGDGRGYTF.